This entry describes one T cell receptor beta chain. This specimen comes from a study of blood T cell repertoires in COVID-19. Study context: Researchers got acute and convalescent COVID-19 samples from the United States, Italy and Spain.

The ends lost 4 bases at V and 1 base at J; junction bases unmatched: 3. The length of the CDR3 is 15 residues. Germline V gives CDR1 LNHDA, CDR2 SQIVND (reference sequence). This table comes from immunoSEQ multiplex PCR, and its TCRdb copy is limited to in-frame clones, with some not included. The data contain 150,000 to 200,000 clones, approximately 90% of them singletons. Sequencing was done on a sample of peripheral blood. The V call is TRBV19, the J call TRBJ2-3; 9 nucleotides line up with TRBD2. The receptor was isolated from a human donor in a cohort sampled during active COVID-19. The DNA of the CDR3 is TGTGCCAGTAGTACAAGGACTAGCGGCACAGATACGCAGTATTTT. It codes for CASSTRTSGTDTQYF.